This entry lists 15 T cell receptor beta chains sequenced from one sample in a study of CD8+ T cells in alopecia areata (dated by TCRdb to the late 2010s). In light of the paper, this sample's treatment or condition label describes: oral pan-JAK inhibitor, 5-10 mg twice daily. Library prep was done by the immunoSEQ multiplex PCR assay. For TCR sequencing, RNA was extracted from every sample and reverse transcribed into cDNA to serve as template. In its TCRdb copy, this immuneACCESS table keeps in-frame sequences only and misses some clones. Where compared with another copy, unresolved V genes explain less than half of these, and the others have no known cause. The sample contains about 260,000 clones, roughly 60% of them found a single time. The ten largest clones take up 0.8% to 1% of the sample. Sequencing was performed on CD4+ T cells sorted from blood, taken between weeks 51 and 54, from a patient treated with tofacitinib. These TCRs come from a human donor with alopecia areata.

In this sample, this clone turned up a few times. The gene calls are TRBV15 and TRBJ2-5, with 8 nucleotides matching TRBD1. The ends lost 0 bases at V and 5 bases at J; junction bases unmatched: 5. The CDR3 extends over 15 amino acids. Germline values: CDR1 LNHNV, CDR2 YYDKDF (reference sequence). Written as DNA, the CDR3 is TGTGCCACCAGCAGAGAGCGGACAGGGATGGAGACCCAGTACTTC. Its protein product is CATSRERTGMETQYF.

The chain links TRBV29-1 to TRBJ2-7; D remains unclear. CDR1 is SQVTM, CDR2 ANQGSEA, per germline. V lost 1 base and J 2 bases, leaving 6 bases between the germline ends. The CDR3 consists of 12 residues. CDR3 in amino acids: CSVEVGPYEQYF. The CDR3 coding sequence is TGCAGCGTTGAAGTGGGCCCCTACGAGCAGTACTTC.

This chain connects TRBV6-5 to TRBJ2-6; D gene ambiguous. Germline CDR1 MNHEY, CDR2 SVGAGI. V dropped 6 bases and J dropped 0 bases, with 9 bases sitting between them. CDR3 length: 15 amino acids. The CDR3 loop is CASSYKDSGANVLTF. The CDR3 coding sequence is TGTGCCAGCAGCTACAAGGACTCTGGGGCCAACGTCCTGACTTTC.

This clone was detected only a few times. The V gene is TRBV4-2, the J gene TRBJ2-1; TRBD2 matches 13 bases. Germline CDR1 LGHNA, CDR2 YNFKEQ. The CDR3 has 14 residues. After removal of 5 bases from V and 7 bases from J, the junction contained 2 bases not matched to a gene. The CDR3 here is CASSSGLAGNEQFF. CDR3 bases: TGTGCCAGCAGCTCGGGACTAGCGGGGAATGAGCAGTTCTTC.

The rearrangement links TRBV30 to TRBJ1-2; D unclear. The CDR3 runs 14 residues. CDR1 GTSNPN and CDR2 SVGIG come from the germline V gene (reference sequence). V was trimmed by 1 base and J by 4 bases, leaving 13 bases between them. CDR3: CAWSEGEWTYGYTF. The CDR3 nucleotides are TGTGCCTGGAGTGAGGGAGAGTGGACCTATGGCTACACCTTC. The full variable domain, completed using reference TRBV30 and TRBJ1-2, is SQTIHQWPATLVQPVGSPLSLECTVEGTSNPNLYWYRQAAGRGLQLLFYSVGIGQISSEVPQNLSASRPQDRQFILSSKKLLLSDSGFYLCAWSEGEWTYGYTFGSGTRLTVV.

Notes on this clone: Other nucleotide sequences in the sample specify the same CDR3. The chain couples TRBV7-2 to TRBJ1-5; D not resolved. The CDR3 runs to 13 residues. V gave up 6 bases and J gave up 0 bases, with 6 bases separating them. CDR1 is SGHTA, CDR2 FQGNSA, per germline. CDR3 DNA: TGTGCCAGCAGTCTCAGTAGCAATCAGCCCCAGCATTTT. It translates to CASSLSSNQPQHF.

V and J are TRBV9 and TRBJ1-2, with TRBD1 matching over 7 bases. Trimming took 2 bases from V and 8 from J; bases not matched to a gene: 6. Germline CDR1 reads SGDLS; CDR2 reads YYNGEE. CDR3 length equals 13 residues. The CDR3 bases are TGTGCCAGCAGCGTGGGGACAGAATTCGGCTACACCTTC. Translating gives CASSVGTEFGYTF.

V and J are TRBV25-1 and TRBJ2-1, with D perhaps TRBD1 (5 bases). CDR3 length equals 9 residues. Deletions cut 11 bases from V and 9 bases from J, with 8 bases between. The germline CDR1 and CDR2 sequences are MGHDK and SYGVNS. The CDR3 here is CAWGGEQFF. Here the CDR3 DNA reads TGTGCCTGGGGCGGTGAGCAGTTCTTC.

This rearrangement joins TRBV14 to TRBJ2-1; 11 nucleotides align to TRBD2. CDR3 length: 16 residues. The junction had 7 bases not matched to a gene; V was cut back by 2 bases and J by 7 bases. CDR1 and CDR2 (germline): SGHDN, FVKESK. The CDR3 region is CASSQLNPSGRNEQFF. Here the CDR3 DNA reads TGTGCCAGCAGCCAATTGAACCCTAGCGGGAGGAATGAGCAGTTCTTC.

This clone was observed a handful of times. This chain links TRBV30 with TRBJ2-5; tentative D call: TRBD1 (6 bases). CDR3 size: 12 residues. V gave up 3 bases and J gave up 2 bases, with 7 bases separating them. Germline V gene lookup returns CDR1 GTSNPN and CDR2 SVGIG (reference sequence). CDR3 DNA sequence: TGTGCCTGGAGAGGACAGCAAGAGACCCAGTACTTC. As protein: CAWRGQQETQYF. The full variable domain, completed using reference TRBV30 and TRBJ2-5, is SQTIHQWPATLVQPVGSPLSLECTVEGTSNPNLYWYRQAAGRGLQLLFYSVGIGQISSEVPQNLSASRPQDRQFILSSKKLLLSDSGFYLCAWRGQQETQYFGPGTRLLVL.

The V gene is TRBV7-9, the J gene TRBJ2-7, with 7 bases matching TRBD1. The germline CDR1 and CDR2 sequences are SEHNR and FQNEAQ (reference sequence). The V segment lost 4 bases and the J segment 3 bases; nucleotides outside the gene matches: 6. The CDR3 covers 14 residues. The CDR3, as DNA: TGTGCCAGCAGCTCGGCCGGGACAGTCTACGAGCAGTACTTC. Translated: CASSSAGTVYEQYF.

The rearrangement uses TRBV7-2 and TRBJ1-1, with 7 positions matching TRBD1. CDR1 is SGHTA, CDR2 FQGNSA, per germline. Losses at the gene ends were 0 bases for V and 8 bases for J; bases not matched to a gene: 3. This CDR3 has 13 residues. The CDR3 coding sequence is TGTGCCAGCAGCTTAGCGAGGGACAGAGAAGCTTTCTTT. Translating it yields CASSLARDREAFF.

The sample holds a few counts of this clone. J is TRBJ2-3 and V is TRBV2; 7 bases are a match to TRBD2. Germline CDR1 is SNHLY and CDR2 is FYNNEI. V lost 8 bases and J lost 3; bases outside the gene matches: 5. CDR3 length: 13 residues. The CDR3 DNA reads as TGTGCCAGCCAGCGGGGCTTAACAGATACGCAGTATTTT. Translating it yields CASQRGLTDTQYF.

V and J are TRBV29-1 and TRBJ2-2; no clear D. This CDR3 has 13 residues. The germline V gene has CDR1 SQVTM and CDR2 ANQGSEA. V gave up 5 bases and J gave up 6 bases, with 13 bases separating them. This chain's CDR3 is CSVLNGIAGELFF. The DNA of the CDR3 is TGCAGCGTTTTAAATGGTATCGCCGGGGAGCTGTTTTTT.

This clone was seen once. The chain recombines TRBV30 with TRBJ1-2, with 7 nucleotides matching TRBD1. With V trimmed by 2 bases and J by 6 bases, 9 bases remained unmatched. CDR3 length equals 14 residues. Germline V lookup: CDR1 GTSNPN, CDR2 SVGIG (reference sequence). In DNA form, the CDR3 reads TGTGCCTGGAGTCCGACTACAGGGGATAATGGCTACACCTTC. Encoded protein: CAWSPTTGDNGYTF.